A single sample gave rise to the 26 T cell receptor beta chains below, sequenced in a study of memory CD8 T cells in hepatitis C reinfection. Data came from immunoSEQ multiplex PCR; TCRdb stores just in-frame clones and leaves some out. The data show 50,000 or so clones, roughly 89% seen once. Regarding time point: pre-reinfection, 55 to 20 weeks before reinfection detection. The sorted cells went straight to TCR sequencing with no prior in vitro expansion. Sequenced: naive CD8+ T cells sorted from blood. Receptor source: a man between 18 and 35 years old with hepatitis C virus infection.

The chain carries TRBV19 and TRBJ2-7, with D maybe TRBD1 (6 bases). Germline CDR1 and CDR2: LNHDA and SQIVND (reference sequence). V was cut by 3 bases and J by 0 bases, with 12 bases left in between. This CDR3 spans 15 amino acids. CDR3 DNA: TGTGCCAGTAGTATTAACTCGGACAGCTCCTACGAGCAGTACTTC. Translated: CASSINSDSSYEQYF.

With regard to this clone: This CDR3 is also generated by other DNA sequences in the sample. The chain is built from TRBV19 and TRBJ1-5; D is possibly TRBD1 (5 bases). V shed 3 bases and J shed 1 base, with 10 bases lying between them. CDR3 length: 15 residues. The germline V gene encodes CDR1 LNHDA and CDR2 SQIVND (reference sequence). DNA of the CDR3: TGTGCCAGTAGTATGGGACTCCGGAGCAATCAGCCCCAGCATTTT. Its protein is CASSMGLRSNQPQHF.

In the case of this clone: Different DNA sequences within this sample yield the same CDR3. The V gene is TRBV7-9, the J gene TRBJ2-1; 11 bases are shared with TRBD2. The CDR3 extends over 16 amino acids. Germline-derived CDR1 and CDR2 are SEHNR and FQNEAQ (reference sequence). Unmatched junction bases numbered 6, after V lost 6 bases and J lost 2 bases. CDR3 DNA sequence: TGTGCCAGCAGTTCAACTAGCGGGGGCCCCTACAATGAGCAGTTCTTC. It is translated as CASSSTSGGPYNEQFF.

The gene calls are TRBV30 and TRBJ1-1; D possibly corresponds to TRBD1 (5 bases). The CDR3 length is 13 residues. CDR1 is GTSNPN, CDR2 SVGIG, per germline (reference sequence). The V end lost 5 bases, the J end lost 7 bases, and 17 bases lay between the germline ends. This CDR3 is CAWDAGRVNEAFF. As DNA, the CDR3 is TGTGCCTGGGATGCTGGCAGGGTCAATGAAGCTTTCTTT.

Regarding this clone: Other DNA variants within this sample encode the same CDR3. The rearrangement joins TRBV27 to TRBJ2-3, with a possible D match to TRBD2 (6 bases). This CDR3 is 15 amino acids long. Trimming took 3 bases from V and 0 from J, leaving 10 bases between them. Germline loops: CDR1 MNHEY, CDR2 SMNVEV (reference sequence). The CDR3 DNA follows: TGTGCCAGCAGTTTTAGCGGTGGGAGCACAGATACGCAGTATTTT. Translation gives CASSFSGGSTDTQYF.

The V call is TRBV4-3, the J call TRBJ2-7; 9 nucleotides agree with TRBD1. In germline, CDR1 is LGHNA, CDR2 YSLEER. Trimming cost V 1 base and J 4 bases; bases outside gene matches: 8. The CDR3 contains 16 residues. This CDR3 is CASSQGLRQGEYEQYV. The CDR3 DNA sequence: TGCGCCAGCAGCCAAGGCCTTAGACAGGGGGAGTACGAGCAGTACGTC.

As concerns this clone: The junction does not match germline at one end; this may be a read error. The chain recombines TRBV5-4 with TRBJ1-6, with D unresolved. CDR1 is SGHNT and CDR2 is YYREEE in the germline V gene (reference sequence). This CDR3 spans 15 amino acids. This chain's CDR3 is CANSSGPSRNSPLHF. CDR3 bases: TGTGCCAACAGCTCCGGTCCTTCGAGAAATTCACCCCTCCACTTT.

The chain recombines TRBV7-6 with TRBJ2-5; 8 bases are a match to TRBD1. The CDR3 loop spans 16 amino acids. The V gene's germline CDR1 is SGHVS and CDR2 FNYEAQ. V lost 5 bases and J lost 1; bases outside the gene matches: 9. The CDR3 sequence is CASSHRQGHLQETQYF. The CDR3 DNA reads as TGTGCCAGCAGCCACCGACAGGGGCACCTCCAAGAGACCCAGTACTTC.

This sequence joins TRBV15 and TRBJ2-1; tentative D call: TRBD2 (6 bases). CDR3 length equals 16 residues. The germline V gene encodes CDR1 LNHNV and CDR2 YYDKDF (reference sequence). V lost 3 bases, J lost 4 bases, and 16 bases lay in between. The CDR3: CATSSTKEGRYNEQFF. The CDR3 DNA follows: TGTGCCACCAGCAGCACCAAGGAGGGGCGTTACAATGAGCAGTTCTTC.

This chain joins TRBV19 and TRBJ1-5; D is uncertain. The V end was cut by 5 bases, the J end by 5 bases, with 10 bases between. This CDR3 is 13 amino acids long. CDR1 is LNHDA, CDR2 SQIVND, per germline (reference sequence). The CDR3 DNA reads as TGTGCCAGTAGTCCCCCTCAGGATCAGCCCCAGCATTTT. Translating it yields CASSPPQDQPQHF.

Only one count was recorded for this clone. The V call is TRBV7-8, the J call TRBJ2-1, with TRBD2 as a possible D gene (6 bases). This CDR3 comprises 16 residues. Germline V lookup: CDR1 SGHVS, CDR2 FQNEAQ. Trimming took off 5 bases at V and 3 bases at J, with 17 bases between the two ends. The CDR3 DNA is TGTGCCAGCAGCCCGACGGAGGGAACTATCTACAATGAGCAGTTCTTC. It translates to CASSPTEGTIYNEQFF.

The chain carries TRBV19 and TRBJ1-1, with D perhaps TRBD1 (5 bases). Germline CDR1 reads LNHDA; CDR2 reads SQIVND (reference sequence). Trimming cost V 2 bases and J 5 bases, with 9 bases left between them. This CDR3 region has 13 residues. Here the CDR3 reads CASSISRATEAFF. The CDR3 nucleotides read TGTGCCAGTAGTATAAGCAGGGCTACTGAAGCTTTCTTT. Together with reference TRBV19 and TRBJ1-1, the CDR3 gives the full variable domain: DGGITQSPKYLFRKEGQNVTLSCEQNLNHDAMYWYRQDPGQGLRLIYYSQIVNDFQKGDIAEGYSVSREKKESFPLTVTSAQKNPTAFYLCASSISRATEAFFGQGTRLTVV.

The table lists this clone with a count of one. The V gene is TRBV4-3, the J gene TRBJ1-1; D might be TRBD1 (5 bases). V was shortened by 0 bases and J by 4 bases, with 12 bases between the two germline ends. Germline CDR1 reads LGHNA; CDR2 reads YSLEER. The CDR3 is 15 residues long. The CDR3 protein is CASSQDLMGGTEAFF. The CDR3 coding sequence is TGCGCCAGCAGCCAAGATCTTATGGGGGGCACTGAAGCTTTCTTT.

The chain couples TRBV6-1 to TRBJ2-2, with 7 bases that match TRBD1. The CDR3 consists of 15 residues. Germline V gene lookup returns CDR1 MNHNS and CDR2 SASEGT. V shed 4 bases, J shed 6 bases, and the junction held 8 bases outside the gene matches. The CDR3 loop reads CASSAIRDSPGELFF. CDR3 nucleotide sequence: TGTGCCAGCAGTGCGATCCGGGACAGTCCCGGGGAGCTGTTTTTT.

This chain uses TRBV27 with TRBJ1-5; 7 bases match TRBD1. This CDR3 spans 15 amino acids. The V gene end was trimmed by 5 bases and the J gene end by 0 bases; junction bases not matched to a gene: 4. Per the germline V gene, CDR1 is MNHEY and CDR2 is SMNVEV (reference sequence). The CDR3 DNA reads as TGTGCCAGCAGTGGGACAGCCTATAGCAATCAGCCCCAGCATTTT. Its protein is CASSGTAYSNQPQHF.

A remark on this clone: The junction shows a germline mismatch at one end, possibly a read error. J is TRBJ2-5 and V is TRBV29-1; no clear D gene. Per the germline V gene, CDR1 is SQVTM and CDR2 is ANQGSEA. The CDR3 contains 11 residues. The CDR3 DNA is TGCAGCGTCTACAGAGAAGAGACCCGGTACTTC. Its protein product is CSVYREETRYF.

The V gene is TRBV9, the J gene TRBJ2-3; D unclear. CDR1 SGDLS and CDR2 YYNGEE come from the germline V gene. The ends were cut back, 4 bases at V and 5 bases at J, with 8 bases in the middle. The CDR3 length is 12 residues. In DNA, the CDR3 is TGTGCCAGCAGCCGTCCGAGAGATACGCAGTATTTT. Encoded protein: CASSRPRDTQYF.

In DNA, the CDR3 is TGCGCCAGCAGGTGGGACAGGGGGCGCTTCCCCTACAATGAGCAGTTCTTC. It codes for CASRWDRGRFPYNEQFF. The chain links TRBV10-2 to TRBJ2-1; 12 bases align to TRBD1. J lost 2 bases, V lost 6 bases, and 8 bases had no gene match. Per germline, CDR1 WSHSY and CDR2 SAAADI. This CDR3 is 17 amino acids long.

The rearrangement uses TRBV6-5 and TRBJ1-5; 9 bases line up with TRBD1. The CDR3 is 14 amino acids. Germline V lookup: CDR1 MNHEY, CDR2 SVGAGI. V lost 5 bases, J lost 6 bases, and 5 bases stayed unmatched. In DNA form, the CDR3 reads TGTGCCAGCAGTCAGATACAGGGGGCTCAGCCCCAGCATTTT. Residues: CASSQIQGAQPQHF.

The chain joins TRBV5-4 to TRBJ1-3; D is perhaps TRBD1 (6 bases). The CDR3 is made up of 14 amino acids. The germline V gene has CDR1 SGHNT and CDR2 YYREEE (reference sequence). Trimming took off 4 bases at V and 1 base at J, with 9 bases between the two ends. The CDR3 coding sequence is TGTGCCAGCAGCACCGGGACATCTGGAAACACCATATATTTT. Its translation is CASSTGTSGNTIYF.

As DNA, the CDR3 is TGTGCCAGCAGCGTCGTCAGGGATGGCTACACCTTC. Its protein is CASSVVRDGYTF. The chain couples TRBV13 to TRBJ1-2; a possible D gene is TRBD1 (5 bases). V lost 5 bases and J 6 bases, leaving 10 bases between the germline ends. The CDR3 spans 12 residues. CDR1 is PRHDT and CDR2 is FYEKMQ in the germline V gene (reference sequence). The full variable domain, rest sourced from reference TRBV13 and TRBJ1-2, is AAGVIQSPRHLIKEKRETATLKCYPIPRHDTVYWYQQGPGQDPQFLISFYEKMQSDKGSIPDRFSAQQFSDYHSELNMSSLELGDSALYFCASSVVRDGYTFGSGTRLTVV.

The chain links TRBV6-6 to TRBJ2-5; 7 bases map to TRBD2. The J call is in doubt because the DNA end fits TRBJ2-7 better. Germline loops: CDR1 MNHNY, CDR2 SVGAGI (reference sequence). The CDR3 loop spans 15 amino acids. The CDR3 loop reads CASINRREGHYEQYF. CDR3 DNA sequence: TGTGCCAGCATTAACCGGAGGGAGGGGCACTACGAGCAGTACTTC.

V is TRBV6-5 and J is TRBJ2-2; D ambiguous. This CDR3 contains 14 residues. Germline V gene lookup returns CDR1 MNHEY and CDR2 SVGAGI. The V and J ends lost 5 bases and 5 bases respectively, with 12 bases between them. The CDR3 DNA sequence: TGTGCCAGCAGTACCGCGCGTTCTACCGGGGAGCTGTTTTTT. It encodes CASSTARSTGELFF.

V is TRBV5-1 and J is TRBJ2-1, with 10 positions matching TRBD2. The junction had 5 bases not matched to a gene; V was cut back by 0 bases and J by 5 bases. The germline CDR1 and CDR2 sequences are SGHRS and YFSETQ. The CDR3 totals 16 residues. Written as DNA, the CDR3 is TGCGCCAGCAGCTTGGTCCTAGCGGGGGCCAACAATGAGCAGTTCTTC. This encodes CASSLVLAGANNEQFF.

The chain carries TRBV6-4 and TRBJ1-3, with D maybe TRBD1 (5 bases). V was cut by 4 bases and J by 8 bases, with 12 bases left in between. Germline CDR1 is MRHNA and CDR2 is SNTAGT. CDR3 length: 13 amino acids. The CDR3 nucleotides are TGTGCCAGCAGTGGAACAGGTCGCGACACCATATATTTT. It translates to CASSGTGRDTIYF.

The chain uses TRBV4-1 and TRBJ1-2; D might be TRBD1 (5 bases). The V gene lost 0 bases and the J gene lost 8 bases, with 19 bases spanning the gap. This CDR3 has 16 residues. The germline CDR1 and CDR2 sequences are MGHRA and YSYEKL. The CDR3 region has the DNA TGCGCCAGCAGCCAAGATCTGCCAGGGAACCACTTGGGCTACACCTTC. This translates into CASSQDLPGNHLGYTF.